The 23 T cell receptor beta chains below come from one sample, sequenced in a study of T cell changes during pregnancy in multiple sclerosis. Produced via immunoSEQ multiplex PCR; TCRdb's table is partial and in-frame only. The sample shows about 51,000 clones, around 94% of them seen only once. The sample consisted of CD4+ T cells from peripheral blood mononuclear cells, taken in the third trimester of pregnancy. The receptors were sampled from a female donor with multiple sclerosis, enrolled in a pregnancy study.

This clone came up a few times. This chain links TRBV29-1 with TRBJ2-1; D is perhaps TRBD2 (6 bases). The V gene lost 7 bases and the J gene lost 0 bases, with 13 bases spanning the gap. The CDR3 has 14 amino acids. Germline V lookup: CDR1 SQVTM, CDR2 ANQGSEA. The CDR3 is CSALAEGSYNEQFF. The CDR3 DNA is TGCAGCGCCTTAGCGGAAGGCTCCTACAATGAGCAGTTCTTC.

The count of this clone is one. The V and J genes are TRBV5-1 and TRBJ1-4, with 10 bases identical to TRBD1. CDR3 length: 15 residues. V gave up 7 bases and J gave up 0 bases; unmatched junction bases: 3. Germline V lookup: CDR1 SGHRS, CDR2 YFSETQ. The CDR3 DNA reads as TGCGCCAGCGGGACAGGGGATGCAACTAATGAAAAACTGTTTTTT. This encodes CASGTGDATNEKLFF.

This chain uses TRBV29-1 with TRBJ2-7, with 7 bases lining up with TRBD1. This CDR3 is built from 16 residues. Germline lookup yields CDR1 SQVTM and CDR2 ANQGSEA. Trimming at V came to 0 bases and at J to 0 bases, leaving 8 bases not matched to a gene. CDR3 loop: CSVEDHETGTSYEQYF. CDR3 DNA sequence: TGCAGCGTTGAAGATCATGAGACAGGGACCTCCTACGAGCAGTACTTC.

This chain connects TRBV5-1 to TRBJ2-1; 9 bases are shared with TRBD2. CDR3 size: 14 residues. The V and J ends lost 4 bases and 10 bases, in that order; junction bases with no gene match: 9. Germline V lookup: CDR1 SGHRS, CDR2 YFSETQ. DNA for the CDR3: TGCGCCAGCAGCCAGGGACTAGCCCGCTGGGAGCAGTTCTTC. As protein: CASSQGLARWEQFF.

The chain has TRBV20-1 and TRBJ2-7; D possibly corresponds to TRBD1 (6 bases). CDR1 and CDR2 from the germline V gene are DFQATT and SNEGSKA (reference sequence). V lost 6 bases, J lost 3 bases, and 9 bases lay in between. The CDR3 consists of 11 residues. CDR3 nucleotide sequence: TGCAGTGCGCCGGACAGCTACGAGCAGTACTTC. It is translated as CSAPDSYEQYF.

The chain joins TRBV19 to TRBJ1-5; D remains ambiguous. CDR1 LNHDA and CDR2 SQIVND come from the germline V gene (reference sequence). This CDR3 has 15 residues. V lost 1 base and J lost 1, with 8 bases in between. CDR3 coding DNA: TGTGCCAGTAGTATAGGGCAGGTAAGCAATCAGCCCCAGCATTTT. Encoded protein: CASSIGQVSNQPQHF.

V is TRBV7-2 and J is TRBJ2-7, with TRBD1 identical over 8 bases. The CDR3 is made up of 15 amino acids. Germline CDR1 is SGHTA and CDR2 is FQGNSA. V dropped 0 bases and J dropped 6; count of bases not matched to a gene: 7. The CDR3 loop reads CASSLAPGTGGEQYF. The DNA for the CDR3 is TGTGCCAGCAGCTTAGCACCCGGGACAGGAGGCGAGCAGTACTTC. The full variable domain, rest sourced from reference TRBV7-2 and TRBJ2-7, is GAGVSQSPSNKVTEKGKDVELRCDPISGHTALYWYRQSLGQGLEFLIYFQGNSAPDKSGLPSDRFSAERTGGSVSTLTIQRTQQEDSAVYLCASSLAPGTGGEQYFGPGTRLTVT.

The chain combines TRBV6-1 with TRBJ1-2; no clear D gene. V was trimmed by 0 bases and J by 3 bases, leaving 8 bases between them. The CDR3 contains 14 residues. Germline V gene lookup returns CDR1 MNHNS and CDR2 SASEGT. CDR3 amino acids: CASSEARQDYGYTF. The CDR3 nucleotides are TGTGCCAGCAGTGAAGCTCGGCAGGACTATGGCTACACCTTC.

There are a few counts of this clone. Written as DNA, the CDR3 is TGTGCCAGCAGTGGACGATCCGGGACTCTGGCCAAAAACATTCAGTACTTC. Protein sequence: CASSGRSGTLAKNIQYF. The chain is built from TRBV25-1 and TRBJ2-4; possible D gene TRBD2, 6 bases. V was clipped by 4 bases and J by 1 base, with 17 bases between them. Per the germline V gene, CDR1 is MGHDK and CDR2 is SYGVNS. The length of the CDR3 is 17 residues.

V usage is TRBV5-4 and J usage is TRBJ2-3; no definite D call. Trimming took 0 bases from V and 2 from J, leaving 10 bases between them. The V gene's germline CDR1 is SGHNT and CDR2 YYREEE (reference sequence). The CDR3 extends over 15 amino acids. CDR3 region: CASSLGALHTDTQYF. CDR3 in DNA: TGTGCCAGCAGCTTGGGAGCCCTCCACACAGATACGCAGTATTTT.

This chain uses TRBV6-1 with TRBJ2-5, with TRBD2 identical over 10 bases. CDR3 length: 17 amino acids. J gave up 0 bases and V 0 bases, and 4 bases lay outside the gene matches. The V gene's germline CDR1 is MNHNS and CDR2 SASEGT. CDR3 sequence reads: CASSEARTSGYQETQYF. CDR3 in DNA: TGTGCCAGCAGTGAAGCAAGGACTAGCGGATACCAAGAGACCCAGTACTTC.

This chain joins TRBV19 and TRBJ2-1; 7 bases align to TRBD1. Germline CDR1 reads LNHDA; CDR2 reads SQIVND (reference sequence). Trimming took 5 bases from V and 4 from J; bases not matched to a gene: 8. The CDR3 is made up of 15 amino acids. CDR3 protein: CASSHKGAPYNEQFF. The DNA of the CDR3 is TGTGCCAGTAGTCATAAGGGGGCCCCTTACAATGAGCAGTTCTTC.

V gene TRBV27 combines with J gene TRBJ1-2, with D hard to call. The CDR3 extends over 14 amino acids. Germline V gene sequence: CDR1 MNHEY, CDR2 SMNVEV (reference sequence). V gave up 5 bases and J gave up 7 bases, with 17 bases separating them. CDR3 amino acids: CASSRTDRVGGYTF. The CDR3 nucleotides read TGTGCCAGCAGTCGGACTGACCGGGTGGGTGGCTACACCTTC.

Of note for this clone: Different DNA sequences within this sample yield the same CDR3. This chain connects TRBV6-6 to TRBJ2-1; 11 nucleotides align to TRBD2. The CDR3 is 14 residues long. The germline V gene has CDR1 MNHNY and CDR2 SVGAGI (reference sequence). V was clipped by 2 bases and J by 9 bases; unmatched bases: 3. CDR3 nucleotides: TGTGCCAGCAGTTACGGGACTAGCGGCCCTGAGCAGTTCTTC. It yields the protein CASSYGTSGPEQFF.

V usage is TRBV4-1 and J usage is TRBJ2-3; 11 positions match TRBD2. V shed 6 bases and J 1 base; nucleotides not matched to a gene: 6. This CDR3 spans 16 amino acids. Germline lookup yields CDR1 MGHRA and CDR2 YSYEKL. CDR3 loop: CASSRLAGHGTDTQYF. The CDR3 bases are TGCGCCAGCAGTCGACTAGCGGGACATGGCACAGATACGCAGTATTTT.

The chain employs TRBV6-6 and TRBJ1-2, with TRBD1 identical over 8 bases. CDR1 MNHNY and CDR2 SVGAGI come from the germline V gene (reference sequence). CDR3 length: 14 residues. The junction had 11 bases not matched to a gene; V was cut back by 6 bases and J by 8 bases. The CDR3 region is CASRRTGNLDGYTF. DNA for the CDR3: TGTGCCAGCAGGCGGACAGGGAATTTGGACGGCTACACCTTC.

The chain carries TRBV12-5 and TRBJ2-7, with D tentatively TRBD2 (6 bases). Germline CDR1 and CDR2: LGHNT and FRNRAP. With 0 bases removed from V and 9 bases from J, the gap between germline ends came to 15 bases. This CDR3 spans 14 amino acids. CDR3 amino acids: CASGLVGGVWGQYF. CDR3 sequence (DNA): TGTGCTAGTGGTTTGGTAGGCGGGGTCTGGGGGCAGTACTTC.

CDR3 nucleotide sequence: TGTGCCAGCAGGTTAGCGGGAGGGAACACCGGGGAGCTGTTTTTT. Translation: CASRLAGGNTGELFF. The chain is built from TRBV27 and TRBJ2-2; 10 bases fit TRBD2. The germline V gene has CDR1 MNHEY and CDR2 SMNVEV (reference sequence). The V and J ends lost 6 bases and 1 base, in that order; junction bases with no gene match: 2. The CDR3 runs to 15 residues.

J is TRBJ1-2 and V is TRBV27; D not certain. V shed 3 bases and J shed 8 bases, with 19 bases lying between them. Germline-derived CDR1 and CDR2 are MNHEY and SMNVEV (reference sequence). The CDR3 is 15 amino acids. CDR3 loop: CASSLRLSIGSGYTF. As DNA, the CDR3 is TGTGCCAGCAGTTTGAGGCTTTCTATCGGTTCCGGCTACACCTTC.

This clone was counted a few times. The rearrangement uses TRBV19 and TRBJ2-1; 9 nucleotides line up with TRBD1. This CDR3 comprises 17 residues. CDR1 LNHDA and CDR2 SQIVND come from the germline V gene (reference sequence). V gave up 6 bases and J gave up 6 bases; unmatched junction bases: 15. In nucleotides, the CDR3 is TGTGCCAGTAGCTTCCGTACGTTTGGGACAGGGTTCAATGAGCAGTTCTTC. It yields the protein CASSFRTFGTGFNEQFF.

The chain joins TRBV4-3 to TRBJ2-3, with TRBD2 identical over 11 bases. Germline V gives CDR1 LGHNA, CDR2 YSLEER. The V segment lost 0 bases and the J segment 1 base; nucleotides outside the gene matches: 15. This CDR3 spans 21 amino acids. The CDR3 sequence is CASSQELLGLAGGTGTDTQYF. The CDR3 coding sequence is TGCGCCAGCAGCCAAGAACTCCTTGGGCTAGCGGGAGGTACGGGCACAGATACGCAGTATTTT.

This chain joins TRBV5-4 and TRBJ2-5; 11 nucleotides agree with TRBD2. The germline gives CDR1 SGHNT, CDR2 YYREEE (reference sequence). V was clipped by 3 bases and J by 4 bases; unmatched bases: 11. The CDR3 covers 17 residues. Here the CDR3 DNA reads TGTGCCAGCAGCTCCTCTAGCGGGAGGAGAGGACGAGAGACCCAGTACTTC. Amino acid sequence: CASSSSSGRRGRETQYF. The entire variable domain, with the rest obtained from reference TRBV5-4 and TRBJ2-5, is as follows: ETGVTQSPTHLIKTRGQQVTLRCSSQSGHNTVSWYQQALGQGPQFIFQYYREEENGRGNFPPRFSGLQFPNYSSELNVNALELDDSALYLCASSSSSGRRGRETQYFGPGTRLLVL.

The chain is built from TRBV6-1 and TRBJ2-3; 8 positions match TRBD2. Germline CDR1 reads MNHNS; CDR2 reads SASEGT. The CDR3 contains 14 residues. V lost 4 bases and J lost 7; bases outside the gene matches: 7. In nucleotides, the CDR3 is TGTGCCAGCAGTGCGGCGGGAGGCCGGAATACGCAGTATTTT. This sequence encodes CASSAAGGRNTQYF.